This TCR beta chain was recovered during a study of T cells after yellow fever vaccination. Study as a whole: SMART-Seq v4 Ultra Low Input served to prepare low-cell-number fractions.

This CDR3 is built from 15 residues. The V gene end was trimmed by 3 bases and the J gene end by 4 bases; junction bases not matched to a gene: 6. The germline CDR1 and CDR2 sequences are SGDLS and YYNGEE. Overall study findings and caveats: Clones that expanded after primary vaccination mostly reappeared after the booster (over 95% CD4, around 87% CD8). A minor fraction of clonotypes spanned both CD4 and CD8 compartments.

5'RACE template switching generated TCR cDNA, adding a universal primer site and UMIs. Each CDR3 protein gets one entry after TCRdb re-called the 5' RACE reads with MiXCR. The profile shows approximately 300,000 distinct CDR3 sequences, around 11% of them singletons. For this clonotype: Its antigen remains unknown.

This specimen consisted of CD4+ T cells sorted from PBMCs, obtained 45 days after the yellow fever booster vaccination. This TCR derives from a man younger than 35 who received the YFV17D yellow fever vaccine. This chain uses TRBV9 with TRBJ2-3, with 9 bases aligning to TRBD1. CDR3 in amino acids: CASSGRDRVADTQYF. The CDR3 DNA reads TGTGCCAGCAGCGGCCGGGACAGGGTTGCAGATACGCAGTATTTT.